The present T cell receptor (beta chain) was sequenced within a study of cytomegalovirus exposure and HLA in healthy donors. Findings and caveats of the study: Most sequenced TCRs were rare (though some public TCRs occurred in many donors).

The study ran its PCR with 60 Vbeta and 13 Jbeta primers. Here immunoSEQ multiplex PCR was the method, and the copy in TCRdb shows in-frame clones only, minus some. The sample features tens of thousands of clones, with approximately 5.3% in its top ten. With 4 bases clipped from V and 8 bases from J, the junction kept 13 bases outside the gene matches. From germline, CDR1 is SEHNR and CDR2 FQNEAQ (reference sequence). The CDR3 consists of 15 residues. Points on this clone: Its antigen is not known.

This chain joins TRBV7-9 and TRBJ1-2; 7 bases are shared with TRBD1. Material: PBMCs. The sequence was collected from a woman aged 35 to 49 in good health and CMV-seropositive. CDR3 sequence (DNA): TGTGCCAGCAGCTCTTCGTCGCGAGGGGGCACGGGCTACACCTTC. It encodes CASSSSSRGGTGYTF.